The 20 T cell receptor beta chains reported below all come from one sample, sequenced in a study of PD-1 blockade in classical Hodgkin lymphoma. Assay used: immunoSEQ multiplex PCR; TCRdb lists only in-frame clones, some missing. The sample records more than 85,000 clones, roughly 87% being singletons. Time point given: cycle 4 day 1 (C4D1), after around six weeks of nivolumab. No patient escaped relapse after autologous stem cell transplantation, and brentuximab vedotin exposure varied. The starting material was peripheral blood mononuclear cells (PBMCs), obtained before the fourth cycle of nivolumab. These receptors all come from a human donor with classical Hodgkin lymphoma.

The gene calls are TRBV10-1 and TRBJ2-3; no firm D call. V lost 4 bases and J lost 2, with 13 bases in between. The CDR3 spans 15 residues. CDR1 is WNHNN, CDR2 SYGVQD, per germline (reference sequence). The CDR3 DNA reads as TGCGCCAGCAGTGCCGCACGGACCTTCACAGATACGCAGTATTTT. Amino acids: CASSAARTFTDTQYF.

The chain combines TRBV11-1 with TRBJ2-1; D possibly corresponds to TRBD2 (6 bases). Trimming left V 1 base short and J 3 bases short, with 16 bases between. The CDR3 spans 17 residues. The germline V gene encodes CDR1 SGHAT and CDR2 FQDESV (reference sequence). CDR3 sequence reads: CASSLDSGDYYYNEQFF. CDR3 nucleotides: TGTGCCAGCAGCTTAGATTCGGGAGACTACTACTACAATGAGCAGTTCTTC.

The V gene is TRBV10-1, the J gene TRBJ2-3; D gene ambiguous. Trimming removed 4 bases at V and 3 bases at J, with 8 bases between. The CDR3 runs to 13 residues. Germline-derived CDR1 and CDR2 are WNHNN and SYGVQD (reference sequence). CDR3 sequence: CASSGRVTDTQYF. The DNA for the CDR3 is TGCGCCAGCAGTGGAAGGGTGACAGATACGCAGTATTTT.

The genes are TRBV7-2 and TRBJ1-4; TRBD1 is a possible D gene (6 bases). CDR1 is SGHTA and CDR2 is FQGNSA in the germline V gene. This CDR3 has 16 residues. The V end was cut by 5 bases, the J end by 2 bases, with 15 bases between. The CDR3 region is CASSPTRQATNEKLFF. As DNA, the CDR3 is TGTGCCAGCAGCCCAACAAGACAGGCGACTAATGAAAAACTGTTTTTT.

The chain is built from TRBV10-2 and TRBJ2-7; TRBD2 is a possible D gene (6 bases). Germline V gene sequence: CDR1 WSHSY, CDR2 SAAADI. Between the trimmed V and J ends, which lost 6 bases and 3 bases, there was a span of 18 bases. The CDR3 extends over 15 amino acids. CDR3 in DNA: TGCGCCAGCAGGGACCGGGACTGGCCTTTCTACGAGCAGTACTTC. The encoded protein is CASRDRDWPFYEQYF.

The chain is built from TRBV28 and TRBJ2-3; TRBD2 agrees at 9 bases. CDR3 length equals 15 residues. With 3 bases clipped from V and 5 bases from J, the junction kept 6 bases outside the gene matches. CDR1 and CDR2 (germline): MDHEN, SYDVKM. The CDR3 loop is CASSFPREGLDTQYF. The CDR3 region has the DNA TGTGCCAGCAGTTTCCCGCGGGAGGGCCTAGATACGCAGTATTTT.

The V call is TRBV10-1, the J call TRBJ2-5; tentatively, D is TRBD2 (5 bases). Per the germline V gene, CDR1 is WNHNN and CDR2 is SYGVQD (reference sequence). The CDR3 sequence is 13 residues long. V lost 6 bases and J lost 4, with 12 bases in between. The CDR3: CASSGVRGETQYF. CDR3 nucleotides: TGCGCCAGCAGCGGGGTCCGGGGAGAGACCCAGTACTTC.

This clone was counted a single time. The V and J genes are TRBV4-3 and TRBJ2-7, with no clear D. The CDR3 is made up of 15 amino acids. Germline CDR1 is LGHNA and CDR2 is YSLEER. V shed 0 bases and J shed 2 bases, with 11 bases lying between them. The CDR3 DNA reads as TGCGCCAGCAGCCAAGAAATTAGGACCCCCTACGAGCAGTACTTC. Translated, it gives CASSQEIRTPYEQYF.

The rearrangement joins TRBV18 to TRBJ1-4; perhaps TRBD1 as D (5 bases). Germline V gene sequence: CDR1 KGHSH, CDR2 LQKENI. This CDR3 spans 14 amino acids. Deletions cut 6 bases from V and 10 bases from J, with 18 bases between. CDR3 loop: CASSSDTQRGKLFF. In DNA form, the CDR3 reads TGTGCCAGCTCGTCGGACACTCAGAGAGGAAAACTGTTTTTT.

About this clone itself: Other nucleotide sequences from this sample produce the same CDR3. The chain uses TRBV7-2 and TRBJ2-7; D possibly corresponds to TRBD1 (6 bases). Germline CDR1 reads SGHTA; CDR2 reads FQGNSA. With 3 bases removed from V and 0 bases from J, the gap between germline ends came to 9 bases. This CDR3 is 14 amino acids long. The chain's CDR3 is CASSLGHSSYEQYF. CDR3 nucleotides: TGTGCCAGCAGCTTGGGACACAGCTCCTACGAGCAGTACTTC.

The chain has TRBV4-1 and TRBJ2-7, with 7 positions matching TRBD2. V dropped 4 bases and J dropped 0; count of bases not matched to a gene: 12. Germline V gives CDR1 MGHRA, CDR2 YSYEKL. The length of the CDR3 is 17 residues. CDR3 coding DNA: TGCGCCAGCAGCCTAACGGGGGGAGGCGCCAGCTCCTACGAGCAGTACTTC. Its translation is CASSLTGGGASSYEQYF.

This chain uses TRBV13 with TRBJ1-2; D is unclear. From germline, CDR1 is PRHDT and CDR2 FYEKMQ (reference sequence). V lost 4 bases and J 6 bases, leaving 24 bases between the germline ends. The CDR3 extends over 17 amino acids. This CDR3 reads CASSSGPETPIRDGYTF. The DNA for the CDR3 is TGTGCCAGCAGCTCCGGACCGGAAACCCCGATAAGGGATGGCTACACCTTC.

V and J are TRBV6-5 and TRBJ2-7; 7 nucleotides align to TRBD1. The CDR3 covers 15 residues. J lost 2 bases, V lost 7 bases, and 11 bases had no gene match. Germline V gene sequence: CDR1 MNHEY, CDR2 SVGAGI. CDR3 nucleotides: TGTGCCAGCACCATCTTCAGAGGGGGCACCTACGAGCAGTACTTC. Translation: CASTIFRGGTYEQYF.

This chain uses TRBV28 with TRBJ2-7; D may be TRBD2 (5 bases). This CDR3 spans 13 amino acids. In germline, CDR1 is MDHEN, CDR2 SYDVKM. V lost 7 bases, J lost 1 base, and 11 bases lay in between. The CDR3 sequence is CASTHRGSYEQYF. In DNA form, the CDR3 reads TGTGCCAGCACGCATCGGGGTTCCTACGAGCAGTACTTC.

V gene TRBV10-3 combines with J gene TRBJ1-2; no firm D call. The germline V gene has CDR1 ENHRY and CDR2 SYGVKD. The CDR3 spans 14 residues. V was shortened by 8 bases and J by 8 bases, with 21 bases between the two germline ends. The CDR3 reads CAILREGRSEGYTF. The DNA of the CDR3 is TGTGCCATCCTCCGGGAGGGTCGTAGCGAGGGCTACACCTTC.

This sequence joins TRBV30 and TRBJ2-1; the match to TRBD2 covers 10 bases. Germline values: CDR1 GTSNPN, CDR2 SVGIG (reference sequence). This CDR3 contains 17 residues. The junction had 13 bases not matched to a gene; V was cut back by 0 bases and J by 8 bases. The chain's CDR3 is CAWSVLVTSGISDEQFF. CDR3 nucleotide sequence: TGTGCCTGGAGTGTATTAGTAACTAGCGGGATATCGGATGAGCAGTTCTTC.

The rearrangement joins TRBV18 to TRBJ2-2; D unclear. V lost 5 bases to trimming and J lost 7 bases, with 8 bases between them. This CDR3 region has 12 residues. Germline V CDR1 and CDR2: KGHSH, LQKENI. The CDR3 sequence: CASSTPGGELFF. DNA of the CDR3: TGTGCCAGCTCAACGCCGGGCGGGGAGCTGTTTTTT.

This chain joins TRBV27 and TRBJ2-2; TRBD1 aligns across 9 bases. The V gene's germline CDR1 is MNHEY and CDR2 SMNVEV (reference sequence). The CDR3 has 16 residues. V shed 3 bases and J 1 base; nucleotides not matched to a gene: 3. CDR3 sequence: CASSFLGQGNTGELFF. In DNA form, the CDR3 reads TGTGCCAGCAGTTTTCTGGGACAGGGGAACACCGGGGAGCTGTTTTTT.

This chain joins TRBV4-2 and TRBJ2-3; 9 positions agree with TRBD2. The CDR3 has 17 amino acids. Losses at the gene ends were 0 bases for V and 0 bases for J; bases not matched to a gene: 4. CDR1 LGHNA and CDR2 YNFKEQ come from the germline V gene. CDR3 sequence: CASSQESTSGSTDTQYF. In nucleotides, the CDR3 is TGTGCCAGCAGCCAAGAGTCAACTAGCGGGAGCACAGATACGCAGTATTTT.

This clone has a single count. This chain connects TRBV5-4 to TRBJ2-3; D remains ambiguous. The CDR3 is 14 amino acids. CDR1 and CDR2 (germline): SGHNT, YYREEE (reference sequence). V was cut by 5 bases and J by 6 bases, with 16 bases left in between. DNA of the CDR3: TGTGCCAGCAGGTGGAGCCACGCGCCGGATACGCAGTATTTT. Its protein product is CASRWSHAPDTQYF. Together with reference TRBV5-4 and TRBJ2-3, the CDR3 gives the full variable domain: ETGVTQSPTHLIKTRGQQVTLRCSSQSGHNTVSWYQQALGQGPQFIFQYYREEENGRGNFPPRFSGLQFPNYSSELNVNALELDDSALYLCASRWSHAPDTQYFGPGTRLTVL.